What follows is one T cell receptor beta chain and its context. Its target antigen remains unknown. There are no base qualities to consult, and no much larger clone falls within one base. Systemically healthy Caucasian individuals from Russia, 35 to 50 in total and aged about 6 to 95 years, were included as donors. About 9.6 milliliters of peripheral blood were collected from each donor into EDTA-treated Vacutainer tubes. Ficoll-Paque density-gradient centrifugation was used to isolate PBMCs, with at least 7 million obtained per sample. Total RNA was extracted from PBMCs with Trizol reagent, with at least 5.5 micrograms obtained per sample. For every donor, an aliquot of PBMCs went through flow cytometry to measure the percentages of naive CD45RAhigh/CD27high T cells. This entry comes from a study of blood T cells in healthy people across ages (dated by TCRdb to between 2014 and 2017). As for the study more broadly: Template switching captured roughly one uniquely barcoded TCR beta cDNA molecule per two T cells in model experiments. The study measured age-related changes in TCR beta repertoire diversity using deep sequencing normalized with unique cDNA molecular identifiers. Four age groups were formed from the donors: young (average approximately 16 years), middle-aged (approximately 42), aged (over 55) and long-lived (approximately 80). Donors of different ages were randomly distributed across sequencing lanes to avoid experimental bias. For two donors (one aged 18 to 30 and one aged 80 or older), the study analyzed two additional independent replicas of 1 million unique cDNA reads from the same blood draw. Paper-wide results and their limitations: Observed TCR beta diversity per million T cells fell roughly linearly with age, and a significant reduction was already apparent by age about 36. Compared with the aged group, more naive CD4+ T cells, fewer expanded clones and increased TCR diversity were shown by the long-lived group, suggesting age selection. Bulk unsorted PBMC profiling prevented conclusive comparison of naive and antigen-experienced compartments. Estimates of total diversity based on one million sequenced T cells were considered lower bounds and underestimates. Observed TCR beta diversity correlated strongly with the percentage of naive T cells measured by flow cytometry. Because donor CMV infection status was unknown, age-related changes in expanded clonotypes were potentially confounded.

The method behind the library was 5' RACE. A second 7 to 11 cycle PCR used a sample-barcoded 5' primer and a J-beta primer mix. A template-switch 5' adaptor carrying 12 random nucleotides introduced a unique molecular identifier onto each TCR beta cDNA molecule. Each sample yielded at least 3 million CDR3-containing paired-end reads. First-strand cDNA was synthesized from all RNA with the Mint cDNA synthesis kit, primed by a TRBC-specific oligonucleotide. Following uracil-DNA glycosylase treatment, all cDNA underwent a first 18-cycle PCR with the universal primers M1SS and BC2_uni_R. From the authors' description of their analysis: Normalization of each sample was performed by random selection of 1 million high-quality reads, each carrying a distinct molecular identifier. Reads with shared molecular identifiers were discarded instead of being binned into consensus sequences. CDR3 identification, clonotype clustering and error correction used MiTCR with a Q25 quality threshold and the strictest error-elimination algorithm. A nonparametric unseen species model using Euler transformation provided a lower-bound estimate of total TCR beta diversity. In-frame beta chains were kept once TCRdb had trimmed the public reads at Q25 with fastp and called clones with MiXCR. Entries are consolidated by CDR3 protein sequence, retaining the most common genes and DNA. The V and J calls, along with clone size, are taken from TCRdb and not from the paper's own processing. The sample data list around 2 million distinct CDR3 sequences, and roughly two fifths of these were observed just once. Roughly 23% of the sample goes to the ten largest clones.

V is cut back by 5 bases and J by 2 bases, with 11 bases in the junction unmatched. From cysteine to phenylalanine, the CDR3 is 18 amino acids long. Of all the DNA, just the CDR3 is kept, 54 bases in frame from base 1. Taken from the germline V gene, the CDR1 and CDR2 loops are MDHEN and SYDVKM. Sequencing was carried out using blood. The receptor was derived from a human donor in good health. The rearranged segments are TRBV28 and TRBJ2-5, with 13 middle bases fitting TRBD2. The nucleotide sequence is TGTGCCAGCAGTCCGTGGACTAGCGGGGGAGAATCTCAAGAGACCCAGTACTTC. Its translation reads: CASSPWTSGGESQETQYF.